Detailed here is one T cell receptor beta chain. These data are taken from a study of blood T cell repertoires in COVID-19. About the study: COVID-19 samples collected from the United States, Italy and Spain covered acute and convalescent phases. The analysed material was cDNA or gDNA that came from T cells, B-cell-depleted T cells, or PBMCs.

In the original processing: Cell counts per sample came from amplifying reference gene primers. The method was immunoSEQ multiplex PCR; TCRdb's version includes in-frame clones alone and lacks a portion of them. V and J calls plus clone size are reproduced from that table; the DNA served to infer D and trimming. Seen here are around 300,000 clones, 90% observed once, and the top ten hold approximately 6.8%. The CDR3 has 14 amino acids. The V gene lost 4 bases and the J gene lost 2 bases, with 12 bases spanning the gap. The germline V gene has CDR1 SNHLY and CDR2 FYNNEI. The chain recombines TRBV2 with TRBJ2-7; D call uncertain. Material: peripheral blood. The clonotype comes from a woman in her twenties or thirties with COVID-19, enrolled during active disease. This chain's CDR3 is CASSGSVLPYEQYF. The CDR3, as DNA: TGTGCCAGCAGTGGCTCGGTACTCCCCTACGAGCAGTACTTC.